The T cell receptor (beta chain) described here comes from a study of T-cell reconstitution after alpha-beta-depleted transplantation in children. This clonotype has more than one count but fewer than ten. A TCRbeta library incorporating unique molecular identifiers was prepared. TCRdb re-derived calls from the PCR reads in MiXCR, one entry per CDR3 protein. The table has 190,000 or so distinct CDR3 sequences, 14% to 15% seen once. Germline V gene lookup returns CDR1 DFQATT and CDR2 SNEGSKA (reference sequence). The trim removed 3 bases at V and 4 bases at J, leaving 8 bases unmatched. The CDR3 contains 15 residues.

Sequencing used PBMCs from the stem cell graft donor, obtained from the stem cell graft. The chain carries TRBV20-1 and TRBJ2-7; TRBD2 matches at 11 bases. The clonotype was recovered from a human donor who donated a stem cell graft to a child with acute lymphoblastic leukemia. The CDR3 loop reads CSARPTSGSRYEQYF. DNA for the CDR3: TGCAGTGCTAGGCCTACTAGCGGGAGTCGGTACGAGCAGTACTTC.